The 26 T cell receptor beta chains presented below share a single source sample, sequenced in a study of PD-1 blockade in classical Hodgkin lymphoma. Relapse was seen in all patients after autologous stem cell transplantation, and brentuximab vedotin exposure was variable. Assay used: immunoSEQ multiplex PCR; TCRdb lists only in-frame clones, some missing. The sample shows thousands of clones, around three fifths of them seen only once. The source material was peripheral blood mononuclear cells (PBMCs), sampled at baseline. The receptors were gathered from a human donor with classical Hodgkin lymphoma.

Details on this clone: The junction differs from germline at one of its ends, possibly a read error. The V call is TRBV5-4, the J call TRBJ2-7; possibly TRBD1 or TRBD2 for D (5 bases each). The CDR3 consists of 14 residues. The germline CDR1 and CDR2 sequences are SGHNT and YYREEE (reference sequence). The CDR3 nucleotides are TGTGCCAACAGCTTGGGGGTCTCAGCAGGCGAGCAGTACTTC. Encoded protein: CANSLGVSAGEQYF.

This chain joins TRBV30 and TRBJ2-3, with D possibly matching TRBD1 (5 bases). Germline CDR1 is GTSNPN and CDR2 is SVGIG (reference sequence). This CDR3 contains 16 residues. V lost 0 bases and J lost 0, with 13 bases in between. The CDR3 DNA follows: TGTGCCTGGAGTGTACCCAGGGTAGAGAGCACAGATACGCAGTATTTT. Its translation is CAWSVPRVESTDTQYF.

The V and J genes are TRBV5-4 and TRBJ2-1; possibly TRBD1 for D (6 bases). CDR1 and CDR2 from the germline V gene are SGHNT and YYREEE (reference sequence). This CDR3 spans 14 amino acids. V lost 5 bases to trimming and J lost 3 bases, with 12 bases between them. The CDR3 nucleotides are TGTGCCAGCAGATCAGGGGACCACTACAATGAGCAGTTCTTC. This translates into CASRSGDHYNEQFF.

The chain carries TRBV6-5 and TRBJ2-3; D is possibly TRBD2 (5 bases). This CDR3 region has 15 residues. Germline lookup yields CDR1 MNHEY and CDR2 SVGAGI. V lost 6 bases and J lost 7, with 20 bases in between. CDR3 residues: CASSPDSFDRNTQYF. In DNA form, the CDR3 reads TGTGCCAGCAGCCCGGACTCGTTTGATCGGAATACGCAGTATTTT.

The chain uses TRBV27 and TRBJ2-5, with 14 bases lining up with TRBD2. The germline CDR1 and CDR2 sequences are MNHEY and SMNVEV (reference sequence). The V gene end was trimmed by 2 bases and the J gene end by 11 bases; junction bases not matched to a gene: 4. This CDR3 has 14 residues. The CDR3 region is CASSLETSGREQYF. The CDR3, as DNA: TGTGCCAGCAGTTTAGAGACTAGCGGGAGGGAGCAGTACTTC.

This clone was seen a handful of times. Additional DNA sequences in this sample encode the identical CDR3. The CDR3 DNA reads TGTGCCACTAGCGGGGGGAACGAGCAGTACTTC. Its translation is CATSGGNEQYF. V is TRBV10-3 and J is TRBJ2-7, with 11 bases lining up with TRBD2. The junction had 1 base not matched to a gene; V was cut back by 10 bases and J by 5 bases. The CDR3 sequence is 11 residues long. Germline assignment: CDR1 ENHRY and CDR2 SYGVKD.

This clone counts as medium-sized (0.01 to 0.1%). This sequence joins TRBV10-3 and TRBJ1-2; 8 positions agree with TRBD1. Per the germline V gene, CDR1 is ENHRY and CDR2 is SYGVKD. The CDR3 extends over 16 amino acids. After removal of 0 bases from V and 8 bases from J, the junction contained 11 bases not matched to a gene. This CDR3 is CAISESPGDRGEGYTF. The CDR3 coding sequence is TGTGCCATCAGTGAGTCCCCCGGCGACAGGGGAGAAGGCTACACCTTC.

This sequence joins TRBV19 and TRBJ1-2; D is ambiguous. There are 13 residues in the CDR3. Germline assignment: CDR1 LNHDA and CDR2 SQIVND (reference sequence). V lost 3 bases and J 4 bases, leaving 9 bases between the germline ends. Here the CDR3 DNA reads TGTGCCAGTAGTATCGAGGGAGCCTATGGCTACACCTTC. This codes for CASSIEGAYGYTF.

This chain connects TRBV6-5 to TRBJ1-2; 8 nucleotides align to TRBD1. Germline loops: CDR1 MNHEY, CDR2 SVGAGI. This CDR3 contains 13 residues. V trimming: 7 bases; J trimming: 4 bases; junction bases outside the gene matches: 5. This CDR3 is CASTDRVGYGYTF. As DNA, the CDR3 is TGTGCCAGCACGGACAGGGTTGGCTATGGCTACACCTTC.

J is TRBJ1-3 and V is TRBV7-8; the D is unclear. This CDR3 comprises 14 residues. The V end was cut by 0 bases, the J end by 3 bases, with 6 bases between. CDR1 is SGHVS and CDR2 is FQNEAQ in the germline V gene. The CDR3 protein is CASSLALGGNTIYF. Here the CDR3 DNA reads TGTGCCAGCAGCTTAGCGCTGGGTGGAAACACCATATATTTT. Full variable domain (missing parts from reference TRBV7-8 and TRBJ1-3): GAGVSQSPRYKVAKRGQDVALRCDPISGHVSLFWYQQALGQGPEFLTYFQNEAQLDKSGLPSDRFFAERPEGSVSTLKIQRTQQEDSAVYLCASSLALGGNTIYFGEGSWLTVV.

By proportion, this clone is hyperexpanded (1% or more). The V and J genes are TRBV19 and TRBJ1-5; D possibly corresponds to TRBD1 (6 bases). Trimming pared 5 bases from V and 4 bases from J, leaving 15 bases between. The V gene's germline CDR1 is LNHDA and CDR2 SQIVND (reference sequence). The CDR3 is 15 residues long. The CDR3 coding sequence is TGTGCCAGTAGTCCCCAGGACAGATGGAATCAGCCCCAGCATTTT. Its protein product is CASSPQDRWNQPQHF.

This chain joins TRBV7-7 and TRBJ2-6; D call uncertain. CDR1 is SSHAT and CDR2 is FNYEAQ in the germline V gene (reference sequence). This CDR3 spans 17 amino acids. V gave up 5 bases and J gave up 5 bases, with 19 bases separating them. CDR3 amino acids: CASSLRLPQSRANVLTF. The CDR3 region has the DNA TGTGCCAGCAGCCTACGTCTGCCACAAAGTCGGGCCAACGTCCTGACTTTC.

The chain combines TRBV7-1 with TRBJ2-1; 10 bases fit TRBD1. TRBV7-1 is placed among ORFs of uncertain function. The CDR3 spans 15 residues. V gave up 5 bases and J gave up 7 bases; unmatched junction bases: 8. This CDR3 reads CASSPGTGVSNEQFF. DNA for the CDR3: TGTGCCAGCAGCCCCGGGACAGGGGTGTCAAATGAGCAGTTCTTC.

The V and J genes are TRBV27 and TRBJ2-5; D is uncertain. CDR1 is MNHEY and CDR2 is SMNVEV in the germline V gene (reference sequence). The CDR3 loop spans 13 amino acids. V shed 3 bases and J shed 1 base, with 6 bases lying between them. CDR3 residues: CASSFRGQETQYF. The DNA of the CDR3 is TGTGCCAGCAGTTTCCGAGGCCAAGAGACCCAGTACTTC.

The DNA for the CDR3 is TGCGCCAGCAGCCCTGAGGGAGCTCAGAACACTGAAGCTTTCTTT. This codes for CASSPEGAQNTEAFF. The chain joins TRBV4-3 to TRBJ1-1; D gene unclear. V shed 4 bases and J shed 1 base, with 13 bases lying between them. The CDR3 is 15 residues long. CDR1 and CDR2 (germline): LGHNA, YSLEER.

V gene TRBV7-6 combines with J gene TRBJ2-1; 8 bases agree with TRBD1. Trimming at V came to 4 bases and at J to 7 bases, leaving 9 bases not matched to a gene. Germline CDR1 reads SGHVS; CDR2 reads FNYEAQ. The CDR3 spans 15 residues. In DNA form, the CDR3 reads TGTGCCAGCAGCTCCGGACAGGGATTCAAGAATGAGCAGTTCTTC. It yields the protein CASSSGQGFKNEQFF.

V usage is TRBV7-6 and J usage is TRBJ2-5, with 10 bases fitting TRBD2. The CDR3 has 15 residues. Germline-derived CDR1 and CDR2 are SGHVS and FNYEAQ. V dropped 5 bases and J dropped 5; count of bases not matched to a gene: 8. The CDR3 DNA sequence: TGTGCCAGCAGCCCACTAGCGGGGTCATGGGAGACCCAGTACTTC. Its translation is CASSPLAGSWETQYF.

J is TRBJ2-7 and V is TRBV27; 11 bases map to TRBD2. This CDR3 region has 13 residues. Germline V CDR1 and CDR2: MNHEY, SMNVEV (reference sequence). In DNA form, the CDR3 reads TGTGCGGCCGGGACTAGCGGTCCCTACGAGCAGTACTTC. This gives the protein CAAGTSGPYEQYF.

V gene TRBV29-1 combines with J gene TRBJ2-1, with no clear D. Per the germline V gene, CDR1 is SQVTM and CDR2 is ANQGSEA. The length of the CDR3 is 13 residues. V was shortened by 4 bases and J by 1 base, with 8 bases between the two germline ends. CDR3: CSVVGQSYNEQFF. CDR3 nucleotide sequence: TGCAGCGTTGTAGGGCAGTCCTACAATGAGCAGTTCTTC.

This sequence joins TRBV2 and TRBJ1-3, with unresolved D. Germline V gene data show CDR1 as SNHLY and CDR2 as FYNNEI. The CDR3 contains 15 residues. The germline V and J ends were trimmed by 6 bases and 0 bases, with 12 bases remaining between them. CDR3 nucleotides: TGTGCCAGCAGACTAGGGCAGGTCTCTGGAAACACCATATATTTT. As protein: CASRLGQVSGNTIYF.

This clone is medium-sized. The V call is TRBV5-1, the J call TRBJ1-3; 7 bases map to TRBD1. CDR3 length equals 15 residues. V was clipped by 4 bases and J by 4 bases; unmatched bases: 8. CDR1 is SGHRS, CDR2 YFSETQ, per germline. CDR3 loop: CASSPQGDGGNTIYF. The CDR3 DNA follows: TGCGCCAGCAGCCCGCAGGGGGACGGAGGAAACACCATATATTTT.

In its sample, this clone was seen a few times. The chain employs TRBV7-3 and TRBJ2-1; 16 bases are shared with TRBD2. This CDR3 has 18 residues. CDR1 is SGHTA, CDR2 FQGTGA, per germline. J gave up 4 bases and V 5 bases, and 8 bases lay outside the gene matches. The CDR3 region has the DNA TGTGCCAGCAGCCCTTTGGGACTAGCGGGAGGGAATTACAATGAGCAGTTCTTC. This encodes CASSPLGLAGGNYNEQFF.

This chain joins TRBV6-6 and TRBJ2-7; perhaps TRBD2 as D (6 bases). V lost 2 bases to trimming and J lost 3 bases, with 8 bases between them. The CDR3 contains 13 residues. CDR1 and CDR2 from the germline V gene are MNHNY and SVGAGI (reference sequence). The CDR3 loop reads CASSYGGDYEQYF. Written as DNA, the CDR3 is TGTGCCAGCAGTTACGGCGGGGACTACGAGCAGTACTTC.

The chain is built from TRBV15 and TRBJ2-1; TRBD1 matches at 7 bases. The J segment lost 7 bases and the V segment lost 6 bases, leaving 12 bases of the junction unmatched. The CDR3 spans 15 residues. From germline, CDR1 is LNHNV and CDR2 YYDKDF (reference sequence). CDR3: CATRLPGTDINEQFF. CDR3 DNA sequence: TGTGCCACCAGGCTTCCCGGGACAGATATTAATGAGCAGTTCTTC.

This clone has just a few counts. The V and J genes are TRBV15 and TRBJ2-7; D is undetermined. V was shortened by 1 base and J by 0 bases, with 10 bases between the two germline ends. Germline V gives CDR1 LNHNV, CDR2 YYDKDF (reference sequence). CDR3 length: 15 residues. The CDR3 DNA reads TGTGCCACCAGCAGAGTCACGGTGAGCTCCTACGAGCAGTACTTC. Its protein is CATSRVTVSSYEQYF.

This clone was seen a handful of times. This rearrangement joins TRBV13 to TRBJ1-5; D not resolved. Germline V lookup: CDR1 PRHDT, CDR2 FYEKMQ (reference sequence). V dropped 0 bases and J dropped 7 bases, with 10 bases sitting between them. The CDR3 runs 14 residues. The CDR3 sequence: CASSLGRNGQPQHF. The CDR3 DNA reads TGTGCCAGCAGCTTAGGAAGGAACGGGCAGCCCCAGCATTTT.